Listed here are 3 T cell receptor beta chains from one sample, sequenced in a study of blood T cell repertoires in COVID-19. Repertoires were generated with immunoSEQ multiplex PCR, while TCRdb's copy carries only in-frame clones and drops some. The repertoire holds roughly 200,000 clones, around 85% seen once, with over 2.5% in the top ten. The sample comprised peripheral blood. The receptors stem from a man between 60 and 75 years old with acute or convalescent COVID-19.

The V gene is TRBV21-1, the J gene TRBJ1-3; the tabulated D call, TRBD1, remains unverified against the DNA. TRBV21-1 is annotated as a pseudogene. The length of the CDR3 is 13 residues. CDR3 in amino acids: CASSTGHQNTIYF. The DNA for the CDR3 is TGTGCCAGCAGCACAGGGCATCAAAACACCATATATTTT.

This chain connects TRBV3-1 (or the pseudogene TRBV3-2) to TRBJ2-4, with TRBD2 matching over 7 bases. Germline V lookup: CDR1 LGHDT, CDR2 YNNKEL (reference sequence). J gave up 7 bases and V 4 bases, and 10 bases lay outside the gene matches. This CDR3 region has 15 residues. The CDR3 DNA is TGTGCCAGCAGCCCTCCGGGACTATTTATGAACATTCAGTACTTC. This sequence encodes CASSPPGLFMNIQYF.

J is TRBJ2-7 and V is TRBV5-4, with TRBD1 matching over 12 bases. Trimming took 5 bases from V and 2 from J; bases not matched to a gene: 8. Per germline, CDR1 SGHNT and CDR2 YYREEE (reference sequence). The CDR3 totals 16 residues. CDR3 in amino acids: CASRGTGGASAYEQYF. The CDR3 DNA reads as TGTGCCAGCAGGGGGACAGGGGGCGCATCGGCCTACGAGCAGTACTTC. The full variable domain, its missing parts supplied by reference TRBV5-4 and TRBJ2-7, is ETGVTQSPTHLIKTRGQQVTLRCSSQSGHNTVSWYQQALGQGPQFIFQYYREEENGRGNFPPRFSGLQFPNYSSELNVNALELDDSALYLCASRGTGGASAYEQYFGPGTRLTVT.